The clone carrying this TCR beta chain was seen a few times. It may be a read error: a sequence one base away is much more abundant. This specimen comes from a study of T cells in Graves' hyperthyroidism and ophthalmopathy. The CDR3 totals 14 residues. The germline gives CDR1 MDHEN, CDR2 SYDVKM. If no ophthalmopathy progression occurred within 18 months, Graves' hyperthyroidism was stable. RNA transcripts provided the source from which TCR beta CDR3 regions were amplified. HTBI primers were the set used in a first-round RT-PCR of the TCR CDR3. TCRdb passed the multiplex PCR reads through MiXCR, listing each CDR3 protein once. The sample has a few hundred thousand distinct CDR3 sequences; around 21% are singletons.

The TCR comes from a man in his late teens or twenties with Graves' hyperthyroidism. Sequencing was done on a sample of blood. J is TRBJ2-4 and V is TRBV28; no definite D call. The CDR3 region is CASTGVPPKNIKYF. The CDR3 nucleotides are TGTGCCAGCACAGGCGTGCCCCCCAAAAACATTAAGTACTTC.